Following are 22 T cell receptor beta chains from one sample sequenced in a study of blood T cell repertoires in COVID-19 (dated by TCRdb to 2019 to 2021). Library construction relied on the immunoSEQ multiplex PCR assay. As stored in TCRdb, this immuneACCESS dataset retains in-frame rearrangements with V and J assigned. A fraction of the clones does not appear; measured against another copy, unresolved V genes explain less than half of the discrepancy, and the remainder lacks a known reason. Recorded for this sample are 350,000 or so clones; roughly 87% of them occurred a single time. The ten biggest clones cover less than 5% of the sample. Sequenced: peripheral blood. The origin of the receptors is a woman aged 55-70 years with COVID-19, enrolled during active disease.

This chain's CDR3 is CASSFFDREAGELFF. CDR3 sequence (DNA): TGTGCCAGCAGCTTTTTCGACAGGGAGGCCGGGGAGCTGTTTTTT. J is TRBJ2-2 and V is TRBV5-5, with D possibly being TRBD1 (7 bases). Per the germline V gene, CDR1 is SGHKS and CDR2 is YYEKEE (reference sequence). The ends were cut back, 2 bases at V and 6 bases at J, with 14 bases in the middle. CDR3 length: 15 amino acids. The full variable domain, its missing parts supplied by reference TRBV5-5 and TRBJ2-2, is DAGVTQSPTHLIKTRGQQVTLRCSPISGHKSVSWYQQVLGQGPQFIFQYYEKEERGRGNFPDRFSARQFPNYSSELNVNALLLGDSALYLCASSFFDREAGELFFGEGSRLTVL.

This sequence joins TRBV5-5 and TRBJ1-2; D perhaps matches TRBD1 (6 bases). Germline CDR1 reads SGHKS; CDR2 reads YYEKEE (reference sequence). The CDR3 extends over 16 amino acids. Trimming removed 4 bases from V and 2 bases from J, with 18 bases in between. DNA for the CDR3: TGTGCCAGCAGCCGGCAAGGGGGGGTTCAAAACTATGGCTACACCTTC. Protein sequence: CASSRQGGVQNYGYTF.

The rearrangement links TRBV5-8 to TRBJ2-5, with 11 bases matching TRBD2. Germline V gene sequence: CDR1 SGHTS, CDR2 YDEGEE. After removal of 4 bases from V and 1 base from J, the junction contained 12 bases not matched to a gene. The CDR3 runs 18 residues. CDR3 nucleotide sequence: TGTGCCAGCAGCCCGGGGACTAGCGGCCATCCTATCCAAGAGACCCAGTACTTC. Protein sequence: CASSPGTSGHPIQETQYF.

The chain uses TRBV5-6 and TRBJ2-1, with TRBD2 identical over 12 bases. Trimming took 0 bases from V and 9 from J; bases not matched to a gene: 7. This CDR3 is built from 16 residues. The V gene's germline CDR1 is SGHDT and CDR2 YYEEEE. DNA for the CDR3: TGTGCCAGCAGCTTGGGGACTAGCGGGGATTATGGTGAGCAGTTCTTC. Encoded protein: CASSLGTSGDYGEQFF.

J is TRBJ2-7 and V is TRBV7-3, with 8 bases matching TRBD1. V shed 5 bases, J shed 6 bases, and the junction held 9 bases outside the gene matches. The V gene's germline CDR1 is SGHTA and CDR2 FQGTGA. The CDR3 runs to 14 residues. The DNA of the CDR3 is TGTGCCAGCAGCATGACAGGGGTAGGAGGCGAGCAGTACTTC. It encodes CASSMTGVGGEQYF.

This chain links TRBV19 with TRBJ2-5; possibly TRBD2 for D (6 bases). The V gene lost 6 bases and the J gene lost 5 bases, with 16 bases spanning the gap. Germline CDR1 and CDR2: LNHDA and SQIVND (reference sequence). CDR3 length equals 14 residues. Here the CDR3 reads CASRPGGGRETQYF. The CDR3, as DNA: TGTGCCAGTAGGCCCGGGGGTGGAAGGGAGACCCAGTACTTC.

The chain recombines TRBV28 with TRBJ2-7; D is undetermined. CDR1 and CDR2 from the germline V gene are MDHEN and SYDVKM. CDR3 length: 16 amino acids. Trimming shortened V by 10 bases and J by 0 bases, and 22 bases separated the two germline ends. DNA for the CDR3: TGTGCCACCTTAAAATCGGTCCCCGGCGGCTCCTACGAGCAGTACTTC. Protein sequence: CATLKSVPGGSYEQYF. The whole variable domain, filled in from reference TRBV28 and TRBJ2-7, reads DVKVTQSSRYLVKRTGEKVFLECVQDMDHENMFWYRQDPGLGLRLIYFSYDVKMKEKGDIPEGYSVSREKKERFSLILESASTNQTSMYLCATLKSVPGGSYEQYFGPGTRLTVT.

The chain couples TRBV2 to TRBJ1-2; D gene unclear. The CDR3 is 14 amino acids. V lost 1 base to trimming and J lost 0 bases, with 6 bases between them. Germline V gene sequence: CDR1 SNHLY, CDR2 FYNNEI. CDR3 nucleotide sequence: TGTGCCAGCAGTGAAGAACAGTCTAACTATGGCTACACCTTC. It translates to CASSEEQSNYGYTF.

The genes are TRBV7-2 and TRBJ1-2; D is undetermined. This CDR3 is 13 amino acids long. CDR1 is SGHTA, CDR2 FQGNSA, per germline. V gave up 0 bases and J gave up 8 bases, with 10 bases separating them. The CDR3 here is CASSLAGVGGYTF. The CDR3 DNA is TGTGCCAGCAGCTTAGCCGGGGTTGGCGGCTACACCTTC.

The CDR3 DNA sequence: TGTGCCAGCAGAACCACAGGGTTCAATCAGCCCCAGCATTTT. Protein sequence: CASRTTGFNQPQHF. This chain links TRBV28 with TRBJ1-5; D might be TRBD1 (6 bases). The length of the CDR3 is 14 residues. Trimming pared 6 bases from V and 3 bases from J, leaving 12 bases between. The germline CDR1 and CDR2 sequences are MDHEN and SYDVKM.

The CDR3 sequence is CASSPQVQGNTEAFF. The CDR3 DNA reads as TGCGCCAGCAGCCCCCAGGTCCAGGGAAACACTGAAGCTTTCTTT. The genes are TRBV5-1 and TRBJ1-1; D may be TRBD1 (5 bases). V was shortened by 4 bases and J by 2 bases, with 15 bases between the two germline ends. CDR3 length equals 15 residues. Germline values: CDR1 SGHRS, CDR2 YFSETQ.

This clone appeared once. The gene calls are TRBV7-6 and TRBJ1-1; 9 bases line up with TRBD1. The CDR3 is made up of 15 amino acids. The ends lost 5 bases at V and 1 base at J; junction bases unmatched: 5. CDR1 is SGHVS, CDR2 FNYEAQ, per germline. The CDR3 DNA follows: TGTGCCAGCAGCCTACCGGGACAGGGGAACACTGAAGCTTTCTTT. It yields the protein CASSLPGQGNTEAFF.

The V gene is TRBV5-1, the J gene TRBJ1-2; 11 bases map to TRBD1. The trim removed 0 bases at V and 5 bases at J, leaving 3 bases unmatched. Germline CDR1 and CDR2: SGHRS and YFSETQ. This CDR3 has 15 residues. Here the CDR3 DNA reads TGCGCCAGCAGCTTGGTAGGACAGGGGGCTTATGGCTACACCTTC. It yields the protein CASSLVGQGAYGYTF.

The genes are TRBV5-5 and TRBJ1-5, with D possibly being TRBD1 (5 bases). The CDR3 length is 15 residues. Trimming cost V 0 bases and J 4 bases, with 11 bases left between them. Germline assignment: CDR1 SGHKS and CDR2 YYEKEE (reference sequence). CDR3 loop: CASSLVNRPNQPQHF. CDR3 sequence (DNA): TGTGCCAGCAGCTTGGTAAACAGGCCAAATCAGCCCCAGCATTTT.

As DNA, the CDR3 is TGTGCCAGCAGCCGAAAGGCAGGGGGTAGGACAGATACGCAGTATTTT. This encodes CASSRKAGGRTDTQYF. The chain has TRBV3-1 (or the pseudogene TRBV3-2) and TRBJ2-3, with 7 nucleotides matching TRBD1. This CDR3 region has 16 residues. CDR1 is LGHDT, CDR2 YNNKEL, per germline (reference sequence). Trimming took 4 bases from V and 3 from J; bases not matched to a gene: 10.

The rearrangement uses TRBV30 and TRBJ2-7, with D perhaps matching TRBD1 (5 bases). Germline V gene lookup returns CDR1 GTSNPN and CDR2 SVGIG (reference sequence). This CDR3 spans 13 amino acids. V was clipped by 2 bases and J by 8 bases, with 16 bases between them. The CDR3 loop is CAWSIGALEKQYF. CDR3 sequence (DNA): TGTGCCTGGAGTATAGGGGCCCTGGAAAAGCAGTACTTC.

This rearrangement joins TRBV11-2 to TRBJ2-5; D not certain. The germline CDR1 and CDR2 sequences are SGHAT and FQNNGV. This CDR3 region has 14 residues. The germline V and J ends were trimmed by 5 bases and 2 bases, with 12 bases remaining between them. CDR3 sequence: CASSPVSAQETQYF. CDR3 DNA: TGTGCCAGCAGCCCAGTATCTGCACAAGAGACCCAGTACTTC. Complete variable domain (other parts from reference TRBV11-2 and TRBJ2-5): EAGVAQSPRYKIIEKRQSVAFWCNPISGHATLYWYQQILGQGPKLLIQFQNNGVVDDSQLPKDRFSAERLKGVDSTLKIQPAKLEDSAVYLCASSPVSAQETQYFGPGTRLLVL.

The V gene is TRBV2, the J gene TRBJ2-6; 8 nucleotides line up with TRBD1. This CDR3 contains 18 residues. After removal of 2 bases from V and 0 bases from J, the junction contained 6 bases not matched to a gene. Germline assignment: CDR1 SNHLY and CDR2 FYNNEI. The CDR3 region has the DNA TGTGCCAGCAGTGAATCGGGGACAGGCTTCTCTGGGGCCAACGTCCTGACTTTC. Amino acids: CASSESGTGFSGANVLTF.

The CDR3, as DNA: TGTGCCAGCTCACCGAACGCGGGGGGAAATTCACCCCTCCACTTT. Amino acids: CASSPNAGGNSPLHF. This chain links TRBV18 with TRBJ1-6; TRBD1 is a possible D gene (5 bases). This CDR3 spans 15 amino acids. Looked up from germline, CDR1 is KGHSH and CDR2 is LQKENI. The V end lost 3 bases, the J end lost 7 bases, and 13 bases lay between the germline ends.

The chain employs TRBV28 and TRBJ2-2; 8 nucleotides line up with TRBD1. The CDR3 sequence is 15 residues long. The germline gives CDR1 MDHEN, CDR2 SYDVKM. Unmatched junction bases numbered 5, after V lost 5 bases and J lost 3 bases. Here the CDR3 DNA reads TGTGCCAGCAGTAGCGGACAGGGATACACCGGGGAGCTGTTTTTT. It encodes CASSSGQGYTGELFF.

This chain uses TRBV4-1 with TRBJ2-3; TRBD1 agrees at 8 bases. Trimming removed 3 bases from V and 3 bases from J; junction bases left unmatched: 8. Germline assignment: CDR1 MGHRA and CDR2 YSYEKL. The CDR3 totals 16 residues. The CDR3 region has the DNA TGCGCCAGCAGCCAGCAGGCAGGGGGCCTGACAGATACGCAGTATTTT. Protein product: CASSQQAGGLTDTQYF.

The chain links TRBV5-1 to TRBJ1-3; 10 positions match TRBD1. Trimming removed 3 bases from V and 2 bases from J; junction bases left unmatched: 2. Germline V gene sequence: CDR1 SGHRS, CDR2 YFSETQ. CDR3 size: 15 residues. The CDR3 sequence: CASSSGQGAGNTIYF. CDR3 bases: TGCGCCAGCAGCTCTGGACAGGGGGCTGGAAACACCATATATTTT.